Listed here are 21 T cell receptor beta chains from one sample, sequenced in a study of vaccination and CD4 T cells after COVID-19. The treatment: roughly 11-day PBMC culture with coronavirus spike peptide pools or control peptides (ViraFEST assay). The antigens for these receptors are not known. Researchers used the Oncomine TCR Beta short-read assay to sequence DNA from cultured CD4+ T cells. TCRdb re-analysed the PCR reads in MiXCR, keeping a single row per CDR3 protein. Here the sample spans approximately 15,000 distinct CDR3 sequences, under 85% being singletons. Sample: CD4+ T cells from blood, cultured in vitro. Source of these receptors: a human donor who had recovered from COVID-19.

The chain has TRBV6-1 and TRBJ1-6; perhaps TRBD1 as D (6 bases). CDR3 length: 12 residues. V lost 8 bases, J lost 11 bases, and 13 bases lay in between. Germline values: CDR1 MNHNS, CDR2 SASEGT. CDR3 amino acids: CASARGAAPLHF. CDR3 in DNA: TGTGCCAGCGCCCGGGGGGCGGCACCCCTCCACTTT.

The chain employs TRBV12-5 and TRBJ1-5, with D perhaps TRBD1 (5 bases). CDR3 length equals 13 residues. Germline assignment: CDR1 LGHNT and CDR2 FRNRAP. Trimming took off 8 bases at V and 5 bases at J, with 13 bases between the two ends. CDR3 protein: CASSRARDQPQHF. The DNA of the CDR3 is TGTGCTAGTAGCAGGGCCCGTGATCAGCCCCAGCATTTT.

J is TRBJ2-2 and V is TRBV19; 11 nucleotides line up with TRBD2. CDR3 length: 15 residues. Germline loops: CDR1 LNHDA, CDR2 SQIVND (reference sequence). V was clipped by 5 bases and J by 7 bases; unmatched bases: 6. The CDR3 DNA reads TGTGCCAGTAGTGCTAGCGGGAGGACCAGCGGGGAGCTGTTTTTT. Its translation is CASSASGRTSGELFF.

The rearrangement uses TRBV12-3 or TRBV12-4 and TRBJ2-7, with D perhaps TRBD2 (7 bases). This CDR3 is built from 16 residues. V was shortened by 6 bases and J by 2 bases, with 20 bases between the two germline ends. The CDR3 bases are TGTGCCAGCAGGGGGGCGGGAGCGGGACTTACCTACGAGCAGTACTTC. Translating it yields CASRGAGAGLTYEQYF.

The chain has TRBV30 and TRBJ2-5, with TRBD2 identical over 13 bases. Germline trimming cut 0 bases from V and 4 bases from J; bases unmatched to any gene: 8. CDR1 GTSNPN and CDR2 SVGIG come from the germline V gene (reference sequence). This CDR3 has 17 residues. The CDR3 here is CAWSVAAGLAGAETQYF. The CDR3 nucleotides read TGTGCCTGGAGTGTAGCCGCCGGACTAGCGGGAGCAGAGACCCAGTACTTC. The full variable domain, completed using reference TRBV30 and TRBJ2-5, is SQTIHQWPATLVQPVGSPLSLECTVEGTSNPNLYWYRQAAGRGLQLLFYSVGIGQISSEVPQNLSASRPQDRQFILSSKKLLLSDSGFYLCAWSVAAGLAGAETQYFGPGTRLLVL.

The chain carries TRBV7-2 and TRBJ2-4; 7 bases are a match to TRBD2. The trim removed 1 base at V and 7 bases at J, leaving 1 base unmatched. The germline V gene has CDR1 SGHTA and CDR2 FQGNSA. This CDR3 comprises 13 residues. The CDR3 DNA reads TGTGCCAGCAGCTTAGAGGGAGGGAACATTCAGTACTTC. Residues: CASSLEGGNIQYF.

The genes are TRBV28 and TRBJ2-7, with 9 bases lining up with TRBD1. The length of the CDR3 is 15 residues. J gave up 3 bases and V 6 bases, and 9 bases lay outside the gene matches. Germline V gene sequence: CDR1 MDHEN, CDR2 SYDVKM. The CDR3, as DNA: TGTGCCAGCAGAGCTACCGGGACAGGGAACTACGAGCAGTACTTC. Translation: CASRATGTGNYEQYF.

V and J are TRBV7-2 and TRBJ1-2; D is perhaps TRBD1 (5 bases). The ends were cut back, 5 bases at V and 8 bases at J, with 15 bases in the middle. CDR1 and CDR2 (germline): SGHTA, FQGNSA. The CDR3 is 13 residues long. The CDR3 loop is CASSRGVRGGYTF. Written as DNA, the CDR3 is TGTGCCAGCAGCCGAGGGGTCCGGGGCGGCTACACCTTC.

The gene calls are TRBV6-1 and TRBJ2-1; a possible D gene is TRBD2 (6 bases). The CDR3 is 14 residues long. Looked up from germline, CDR1 is MNHNS and CDR2 is SASEGT. V dropped 1 base and J dropped 12 bases, with 16 bases sitting between them. CDR3 residues: CASSEGGRTVGQFF. The DNA of the CDR3 is TGTGCCAGCAGTGAAGGGGGGAGGACCGTAGGGCAGTTCTTC.

The V and J genes are TRBV7-9 and TRBJ1-5, with a possible D match to TRBD1 (5 bases). The germline V gene encodes CDR1 SEHNR and CDR2 FQNEAQ (reference sequence). The germline V and J ends were trimmed by 1 base and 0 bases, with 10 bases remaining between them. CDR3 size: 16 residues. The chain's CDR3 is CASSLGSGGSNQPQHF. The CDR3 region has the DNA TGTGCCAGCAGCTTAGGCTCGGGGGGTAGCAATCAGCCCCAGCATTTT.

The V call is TRBV25-1, the J call TRBJ1-5, with a weak D call TRBD1 (6 bases). Per the germline V gene, CDR1 is MGHDK and CDR2 is SYGVNS. The CDR3 loop spans 13 amino acids. V was pared by 7 bases and J by 5 bases, with 12 bases between. This CDR3 is CASKGVGDQPQHF. CDR3 nucleotides: TGTGCCAGCAAGGGGGTTGGGGATCAGCCCCAGCATTTT.

The chain is built from TRBV7-2 and TRBJ1-3, with D unresolved. The length of the CDR3 is 15 residues. V lost 3 bases and J lost 4, with 13 bases in between. The germline CDR1 and CDR2 sequences are SGHTA and FQGNSA. This CDR3 reads CASSLEVLPGNTIYF. In nucleotides, the CDR3 is TGTGCCAGCAGCTTGGAAGTATTACCGGGAAACACCATATATTTT.

A note on this clonotype: Germline is not matched at one junction end, which may reflect a read error. This sequence joins TRBV7-8 and TRBJ1-1; no clear D gene. The CDR3 sequence is 13 residues long. The germline CDR1 and CDR2 sequences are SGHVS and FQNEAQ. CDR3 in DNA: TGTGCCAGCACCTTACGGCAGTACACTGAAGCTTTCTTT. It specifies CASTLRQYTEAFF.

The J gene is TRBJ1-3, the V gene TRBV2, with TRBD1 as a possible D gene (5 bases). The length of the CDR3 is 15 residues. Trimming removed 5 bases at V and 0 bases at J, with 11 bases between. The germline gives CDR1 SNHLY, CDR2 FYNNEI. CDR3 sequence: CASSRRQNSGNTIYF. As DNA, the CDR3 is TGTGCCAGCAGTCGGCGACAGAACTCTGGAAACACCATATATTTT. Looking up the rest from reference TRBV2 and TRBJ1-3 gives the full variable domain: EPEVTQTPSHQVTQMGQEVILRCVPISNHLYFYWYRQILGQKVEFLVSFYNNEISEKSEIFDDQFSVERPDGSNFTLKIRSTKLEDSAMYFCASSRRQNSGNTIYFGEGSWLTVV.

The V gene is TRBV7-2, the J gene TRBJ1-6, with D perhaps matching TRBD1 (6 bases). The CDR3 loop spans 16 amino acids. Trimming took off 3 bases at V and 9 bases at J, with 18 bases between the two ends. The germline V gene has CDR1 SGHTA and CDR2 FQGNSA. This CDR3 is CASSLGTSRRSSPLHF. CDR3 bases: TGTGCCAGCAGCTTGGGGACATCCCGGCGGTCTTCACCCCTCCACTTT.

This chain joins TRBV20-1 and TRBJ2-5; either TRBD1 or TRBD2 may supply D (6 bases each). Trimming pared 1 base from V and 1 base from J, leaving 22 bases between. This CDR3 contains 18 residues. Per the germline V gene, CDR1 is DFQATT and CDR2 is SNEGSKA (reference sequence). Written as DNA, the CDR3 is TGCAGTGCTAGAGGGGGGGCAGGTGACCGTTACACCCAAGAGACCCAGTACTTC. This sequence encodes CSARGGAGDRYTQETQYF.

The rearrangement uses TRBV30 and TRBJ1-6; D is unresolved. V was cut by 2 bases and J by 14 bases, with 10 bases left in between. The CDR3 extends over 11 amino acids. Germline CDR1 GTSNPN, CDR2 SVGIG (reference sequence). The chain's CDR3 is CAWSRPSTLHF. The CDR3 DNA sequence: TGTGCCTGGAGTAGGCCAAGTACCCTCCACTTT. The full variable domain, in which reference TRBV30 and TRBJ1-6 provide the parts outside the CDR3, is SQTIHQWPATLVQPVGSPLSLECTVEGTSNPNLYWYRQAAGRGLQLLFYSVGIGQISSEVPQNLSASRPQDRQFILSSKKLLLSDSGFYLCAWSRPSTLHFGNGTRLTVT.

This rearrangement joins TRBV11-1 to TRBJ1-1; D remains ambiguous. CDR1 SGHAT and CDR2 FQDESV come from the germline V gene (reference sequence). This CDR3 comprises 13 residues. V was trimmed by 8 bases and J by 5 bases, leaving 15 bases between them. This chain's CDR3 is CASGPPVTTEAFF. CDR3 coding DNA: TGTGCCAGCGGACCTCCGGTCACGACTGAAGCTTTCTTT.

This clonotype was seen more than once but under ten times. The chain couples TRBV20-1 to TRBJ1-5; 7 bases are shared with TRBD1. The CDR3 consists of 15 residues. From germline, CDR1 is DFQATT and CDR2 SNEGSKA (reference sequence). After removal of 4 bases from V and 5 bases from J, the junction contained 11 bases not matched to a gene. The CDR3 DNA reads as TGCAGTGCTATCATGGATGGGACAGTCCATCAGCCCCAGCATTTT. Translating it yields CSAIMDGTVHQPQHF.

The chain has TRBV7-9 and TRBJ2-7; 7 positions match TRBD1. The ends lost 5 bases at V and 6 bases at J; junction bases unmatched: 7. The V gene's germline CDR1 is SEHNR and CDR2 FQNEAQ (reference sequence). The CDR3 length is 13 residues. The CDR3 sequence: CASSILTGAEQYF. The CDR3 nucleotides read TGTGCCAGCAGCATCCTCACAGGGGCCGAGCAGTACTTC.

The V gene is TRBV20-1, the J gene TRBJ2-4; perhaps TRBD2 as D (5 bases). Germline CDR1 DFQATT, CDR2 SNEGSKA (reference sequence). The CDR3 runs 12 residues. Trimming left V 7 bases short and J 9 bases short, with 16 bases between. In nucleotides, the CDR3 is TGCAGTGTTGGTCAGCTCCGGGGCATTCAGTACTTC. Its protein is CSVGQLRGIQYF.